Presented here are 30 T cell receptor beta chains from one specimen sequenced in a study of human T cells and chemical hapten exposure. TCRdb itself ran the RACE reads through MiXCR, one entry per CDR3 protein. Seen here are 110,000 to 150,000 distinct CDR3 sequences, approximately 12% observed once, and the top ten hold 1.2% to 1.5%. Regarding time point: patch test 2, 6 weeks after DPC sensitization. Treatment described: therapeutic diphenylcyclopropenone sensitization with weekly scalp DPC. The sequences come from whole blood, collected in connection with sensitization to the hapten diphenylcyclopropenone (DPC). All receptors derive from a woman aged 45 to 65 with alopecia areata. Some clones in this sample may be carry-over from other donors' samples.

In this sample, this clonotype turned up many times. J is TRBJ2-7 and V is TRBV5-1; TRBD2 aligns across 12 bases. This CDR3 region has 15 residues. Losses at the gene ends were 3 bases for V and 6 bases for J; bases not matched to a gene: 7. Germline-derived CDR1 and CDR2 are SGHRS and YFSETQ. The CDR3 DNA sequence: TGCGCCAGCAGCTCGCTAGCGGGAGGGCCCTCCGAGCAGTACTTC. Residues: CASSSLAGGPSEQYF.

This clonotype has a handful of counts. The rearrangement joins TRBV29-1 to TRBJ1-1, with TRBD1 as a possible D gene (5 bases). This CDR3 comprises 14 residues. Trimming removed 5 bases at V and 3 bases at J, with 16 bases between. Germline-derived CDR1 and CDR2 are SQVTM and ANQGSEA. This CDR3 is CSVREGRLDTEAFF. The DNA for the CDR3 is TGCAGCGTTCGCGAGGGGCGCTTGGACACTGAAGCTTTCTTT.

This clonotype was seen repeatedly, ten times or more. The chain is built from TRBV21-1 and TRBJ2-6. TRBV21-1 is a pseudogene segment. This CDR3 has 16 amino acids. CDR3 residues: CASSKIKDSGANVLTF. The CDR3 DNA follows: TGTGCCAGCAGCAAAATAAAGGACTCTGGGGCCAACGTCCTGACTTTC.

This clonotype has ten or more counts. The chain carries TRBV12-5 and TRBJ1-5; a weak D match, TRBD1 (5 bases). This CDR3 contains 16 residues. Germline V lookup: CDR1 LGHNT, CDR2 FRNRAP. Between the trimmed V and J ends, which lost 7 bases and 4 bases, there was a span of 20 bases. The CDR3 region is CASVDPGIGGNQPQHF. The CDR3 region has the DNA TGTGCTAGTGTTGACCCCGGGATTGGGGGAAATCAGCCCCAGCATTTT.

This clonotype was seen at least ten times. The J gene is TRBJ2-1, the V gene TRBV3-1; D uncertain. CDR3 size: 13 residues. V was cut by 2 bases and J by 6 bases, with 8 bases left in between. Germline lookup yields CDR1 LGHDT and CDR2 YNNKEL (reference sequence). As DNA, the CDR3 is TGTGCCAGCAGCCAAAACTCGGTCAATGAGCAGTTCTTC. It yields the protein CASSQNSVNEQFF.

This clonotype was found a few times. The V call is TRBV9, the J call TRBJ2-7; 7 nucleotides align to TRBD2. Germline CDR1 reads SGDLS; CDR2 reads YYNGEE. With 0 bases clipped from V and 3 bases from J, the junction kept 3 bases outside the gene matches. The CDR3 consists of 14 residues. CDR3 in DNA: TGTGCCAGCAGCGTAGGCCCGGGGGGCTACGAGCAGTACTTC. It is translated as CASSVGPGGYEQYF.

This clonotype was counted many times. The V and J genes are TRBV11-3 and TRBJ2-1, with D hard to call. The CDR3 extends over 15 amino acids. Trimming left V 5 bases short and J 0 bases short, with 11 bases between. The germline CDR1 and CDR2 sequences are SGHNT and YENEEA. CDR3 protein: CASSTRVRSYNEQFF. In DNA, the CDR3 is TGTGCCAGCAGCACGAGAGTGCGCTCCTACAATGAGCAGTTCTTC.

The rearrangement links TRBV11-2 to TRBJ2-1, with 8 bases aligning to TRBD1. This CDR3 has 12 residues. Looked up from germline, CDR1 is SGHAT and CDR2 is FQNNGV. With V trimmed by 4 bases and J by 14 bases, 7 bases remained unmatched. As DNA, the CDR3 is TGTGCCAGCAGCTCAGGACAGGGCCGGGAGTTCTTC. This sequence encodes CASSSGQGREFF. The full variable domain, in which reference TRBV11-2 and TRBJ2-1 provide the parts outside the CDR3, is EAGVAQSPRYKIIEKRQSVAFWCNPISGHATLYWYQQILGQGPKLLIQFQNNGVVDDSQLPKDRFSAERLKGVDSTLKIQPAKLEDSAVYLCASSSGQGREFFGPGTRLTVL.

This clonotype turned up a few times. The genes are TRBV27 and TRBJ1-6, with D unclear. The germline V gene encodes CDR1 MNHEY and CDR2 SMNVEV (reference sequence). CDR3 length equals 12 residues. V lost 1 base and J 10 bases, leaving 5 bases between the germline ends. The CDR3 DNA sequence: TGTGCCAGCAGTTTATTGGCATCACCCCTCCACTTT. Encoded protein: CASSLLASPLHF.

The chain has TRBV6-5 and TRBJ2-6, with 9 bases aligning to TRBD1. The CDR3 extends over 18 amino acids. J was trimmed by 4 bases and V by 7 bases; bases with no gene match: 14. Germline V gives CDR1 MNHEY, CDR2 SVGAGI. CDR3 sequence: CASTPGQGIHGGANVLTF. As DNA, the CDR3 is TGTGCCAGCACCCCGGGACAGGGTATCCACGGGGGGGCCAACGTCCTGACTTTC.

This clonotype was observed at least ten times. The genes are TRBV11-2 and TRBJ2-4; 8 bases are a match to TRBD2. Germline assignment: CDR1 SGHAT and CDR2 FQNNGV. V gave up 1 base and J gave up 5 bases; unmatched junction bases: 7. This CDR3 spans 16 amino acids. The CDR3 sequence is CASSLGPGGPQNIQYF. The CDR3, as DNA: TGTGCCAGCAGCTTAGGACCGGGAGGGCCGCAAAACATTCAGTACTTC.

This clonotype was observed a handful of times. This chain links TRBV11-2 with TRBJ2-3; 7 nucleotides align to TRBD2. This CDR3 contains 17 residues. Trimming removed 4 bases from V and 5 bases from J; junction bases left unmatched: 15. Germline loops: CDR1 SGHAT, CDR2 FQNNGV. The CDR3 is CASSSDITSVGLDTQYF. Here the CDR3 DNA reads TGTGCCAGCAGCTCCGATATAACTAGCGTAGGGTTAGATACGCAGTATTTT.

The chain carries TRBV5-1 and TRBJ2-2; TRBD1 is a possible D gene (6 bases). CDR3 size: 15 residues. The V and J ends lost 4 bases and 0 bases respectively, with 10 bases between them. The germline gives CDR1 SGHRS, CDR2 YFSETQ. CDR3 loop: CASSPDRPNTGELFF. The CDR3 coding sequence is TGCGCCAGCAGCCCGGACAGACCGAACACCGGGGAGCTGTTTTTT.

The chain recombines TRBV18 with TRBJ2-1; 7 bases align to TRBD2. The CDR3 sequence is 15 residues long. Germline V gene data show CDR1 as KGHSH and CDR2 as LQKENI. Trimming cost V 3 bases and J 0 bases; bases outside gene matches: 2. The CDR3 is CASSPASGSYNEQFF. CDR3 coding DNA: TGTGCCAGCTCACCCGCTAGCGGCTCCTACAATGAGCAGTTCTTC.

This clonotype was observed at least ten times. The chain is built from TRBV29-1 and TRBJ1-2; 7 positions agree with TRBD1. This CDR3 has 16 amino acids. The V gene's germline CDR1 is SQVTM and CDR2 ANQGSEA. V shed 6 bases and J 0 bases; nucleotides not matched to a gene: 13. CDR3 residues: CSVPRTGTGANYGYTF. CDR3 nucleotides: TGCAGCGTCCCCCGGACAGGAACGGGAGCTAACTATGGCTACACCTTC.

CDR3 sequence (DNA): TGTGCCAGCAACCTGAGCGGCTACGAGCAGTACTTC. Residues: CASNLSGYEQYF. This rearrangement joins TRBV12-3 or TRBV12-4 to TRBJ2-7, with D possibly TRBD2 on 5 matching bases. Trimming removed 7 bases at V and 3 bases at J, with 10 bases between. The CDR3 length is 12 residues.

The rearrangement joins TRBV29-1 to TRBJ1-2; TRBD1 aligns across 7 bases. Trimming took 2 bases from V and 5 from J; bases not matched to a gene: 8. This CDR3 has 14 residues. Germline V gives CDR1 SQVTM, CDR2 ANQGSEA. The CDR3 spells CSVEKSDRVYGYTF. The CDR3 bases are TGCAGCGTTGAAAAAAGTGACAGGGTTTATGGCTACACCTTC.

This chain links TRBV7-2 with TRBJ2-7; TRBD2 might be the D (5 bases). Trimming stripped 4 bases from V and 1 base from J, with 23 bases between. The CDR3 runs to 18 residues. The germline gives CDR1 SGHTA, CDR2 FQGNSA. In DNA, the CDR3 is TGTGCCAGCAGCTCCCGATTCGCCAGCGGAAGAAGGTCCTACGAGCAGTACTTC. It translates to CASSSRFASGRRSYEQYF.

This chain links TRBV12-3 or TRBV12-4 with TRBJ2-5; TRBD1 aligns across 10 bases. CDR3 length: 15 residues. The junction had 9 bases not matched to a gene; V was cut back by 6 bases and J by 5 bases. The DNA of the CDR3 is TGTGCCAGCAGGTTTTCGACAGGGGGCGCGGAGACCCAGTACTTC. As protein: CASRFSTGGAETQYF.

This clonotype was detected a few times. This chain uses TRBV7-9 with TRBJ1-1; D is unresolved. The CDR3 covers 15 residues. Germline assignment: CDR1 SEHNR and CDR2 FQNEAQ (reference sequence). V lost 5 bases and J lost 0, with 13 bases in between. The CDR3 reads CASSRTGVMNTEAFF. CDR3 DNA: TGTGCCAGCAGCCGTACTGGGGTCATGAACACTGAAGCTTTCTTT.

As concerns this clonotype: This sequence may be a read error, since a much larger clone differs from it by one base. CDR3 sequence (DNA): TGTGCCAGCAGTCCGAAGACAGGATTTAATTCACCCCTCCACTTT. It yields the protein CASSPKTGFNSPLHF. The V and J genes are TRBV27 and TRBJ1-6; D perhaps matches TRBD1 (6 bases). Trimming took 5 bases from V and 6 from J, leaving 14 bases between them. CDR1 and CDR2 from the germline V gene are MNHEY and SMNVEV (reference sequence). This CDR3 is 15 amino acids long.

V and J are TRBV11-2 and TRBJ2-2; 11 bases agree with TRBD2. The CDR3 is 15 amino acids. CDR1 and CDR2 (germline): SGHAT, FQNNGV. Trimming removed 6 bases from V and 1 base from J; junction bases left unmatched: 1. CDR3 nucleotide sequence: TGTGCCAGCAGAGGGACTAGCGGGAACACCGGGGAGCTGTTTTTT. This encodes CASRGTSGNTGELFF.

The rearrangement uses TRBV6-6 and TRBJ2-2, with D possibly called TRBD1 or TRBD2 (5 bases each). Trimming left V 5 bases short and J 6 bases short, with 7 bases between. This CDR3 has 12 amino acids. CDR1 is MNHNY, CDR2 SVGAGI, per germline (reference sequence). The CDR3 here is CASSRGPGELFF. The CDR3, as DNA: TGTGCCAGCAGTCGGGGACCCGGGGAGCTGTTTTTT.

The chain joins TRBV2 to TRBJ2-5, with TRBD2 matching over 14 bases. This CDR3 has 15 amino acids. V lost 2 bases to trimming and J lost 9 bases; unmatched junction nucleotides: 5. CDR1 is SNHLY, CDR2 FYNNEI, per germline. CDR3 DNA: TGTGCCAGCAGTGAACCGGGACTAGCGGGAGCGGCCCAGTACTTC. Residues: CASSEPGLAGAAQYF.

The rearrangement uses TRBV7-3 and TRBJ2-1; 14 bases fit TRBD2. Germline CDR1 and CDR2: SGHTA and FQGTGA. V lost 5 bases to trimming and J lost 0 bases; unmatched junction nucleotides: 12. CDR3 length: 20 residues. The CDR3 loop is CASSQGRLAGGMSSYNEQFF. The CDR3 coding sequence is TGTGCCAGCAGCCAAGGGAGACTAGCGGGAGGGATGAGCTCCTACAATGAGCAGTTCTTC.

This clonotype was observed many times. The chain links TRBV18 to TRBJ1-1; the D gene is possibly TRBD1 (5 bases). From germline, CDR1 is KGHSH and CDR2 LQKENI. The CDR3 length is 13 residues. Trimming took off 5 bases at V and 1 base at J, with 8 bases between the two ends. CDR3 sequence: CASSDGQNTEAFF. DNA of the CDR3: TGTGCCAGCTCAGACGGACAGAACACTGAAGCTTTCTTT.

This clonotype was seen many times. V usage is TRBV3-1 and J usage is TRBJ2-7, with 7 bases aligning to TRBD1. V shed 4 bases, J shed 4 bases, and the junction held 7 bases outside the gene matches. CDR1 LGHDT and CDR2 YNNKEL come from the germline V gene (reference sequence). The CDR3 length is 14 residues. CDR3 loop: CASSRSTGWYEQYF. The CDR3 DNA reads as TGTGCCAGCAGCCGATCGACAGGGTGGTACGAGCAGTACTTC.

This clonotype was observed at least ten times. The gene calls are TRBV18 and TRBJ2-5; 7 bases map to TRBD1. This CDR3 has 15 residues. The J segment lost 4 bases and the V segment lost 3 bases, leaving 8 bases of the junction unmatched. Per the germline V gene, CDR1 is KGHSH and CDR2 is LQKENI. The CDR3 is CASSPEQGSGETQYF. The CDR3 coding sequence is TGTGCCAGCTCACCGGAACAGGGGTCCGGAGAGACCCAGTACTTC.

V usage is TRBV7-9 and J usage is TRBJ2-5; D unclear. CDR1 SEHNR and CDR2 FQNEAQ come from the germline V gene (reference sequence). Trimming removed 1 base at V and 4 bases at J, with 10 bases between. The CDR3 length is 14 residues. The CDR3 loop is CASSLERAPETQYF. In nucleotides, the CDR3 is TGTGCCAGCAGCTTAGAAAGAGCCCCAGAGACCCAGTACTTC.

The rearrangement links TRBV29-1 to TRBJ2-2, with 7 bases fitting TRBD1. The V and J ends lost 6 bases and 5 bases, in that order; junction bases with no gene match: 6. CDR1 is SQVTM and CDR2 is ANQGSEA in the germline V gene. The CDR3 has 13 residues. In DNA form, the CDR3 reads TGCAGCGTCCGGACAGGCGATACCGGGGAGCTGTTTTTT. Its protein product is CSVRTGDTGELFF.